What follows are 10 T cell receptor beta chains derived from one specimen sequenced in a study of CD8 T cells in ankylosing spondylitis. General study points: A motif in TCR beta, a set of about eight highly homologous variants, appeared characteristic of ankylosing spondylitis blood.

Their target antigens are unknown. TCRdb reanalysed the 5' RACE reads using MiXCR and keeps one entry per CDR3 protein. This table has some 840,000 distinct CDR3 sequences, roughly 12% appearing once. Sequencing was carried out using blood, either unsorted or a sorted T cell fraction (not recorded which). Receptors were obtained from a male donor with ankylosing spondylitis.

This clonotype was recorded only once. V usage is TRBV28 and J usage is TRBJ2-1; TRBD2 matches 9 bases. The DNA end is a closer match to TRBJ2-7, so the J assignment may be wrong. From germline, CDR1 is MDHEN and CDR2 SYDVKM. The CDR3 length is 17 residues. In DNA form, the CDR3 reads TGTGCCAGCAGTTTAAAGCTAGCGGGGAGCTCCTACAATGAGCAGTACTTC. This codes for CASSLKLAGSSYNEQYF.

This clonotype showed up just a few times. The V and J genes are TRBV4-3 and TRBJ1-2; D remains unclear. Trimming shortened V by 4 bases and J by 4 bases, and 16 bases separated the two germline ends. This CDR3 spans 15 amino acids. Germline values: CDR1 LGHNA, CDR2 YSLEER. The CDR3 loop reads CASSPHRPTTYGYTF. The CDR3 DNA sequence: TGCGCCAGCAGCCCCCATCGTCCCACCACCTATGGCTACACCTTC.

This clonotype was seen a handful of times. The J gene is TRBJ1-1, the V gene TRBV20-1; D call uncertain. From germline, CDR1 is DFQATT and CDR2 SNEGSKA (reference sequence). Trimming took off 4 bases at V and 1 base at J, with 10 bases between the two ends. The CDR3 runs to 13 residues. Here the CDR3 DNA reads TGCAGTGCTACCCAGACACAGAACACTGAAGCTTTCTTT. Protein product: CSATQTQNTEAFF.

The table lists this clonotype with a few counts. The V call is TRBV7-9, the J call TRBJ1-1; TRBD1 matches at 9 bases. Germline values: CDR1 SEHNR, CDR2 FQNEAQ (reference sequence). V dropped 5 bases and J dropped 3; count of bases not matched to a gene: 10. The CDR3 runs 16 residues. DNA of the CDR3: TGTGCCAGCAGCAACCATCACAGGGGGCAGGACACTGAAGCTTTCTTT. Encoded protein: CASSNHHRGQDTEAFF. The full variable domain, in which reference TRBV7-9 and TRBJ1-1 provide the parts outside the CDR3, is DTGVSQNPRHKITKRGQNVTFRCDPISEHNRLYWYRQTLGQGPEFLTYFQNEAQLEKSRLLSDRFSAERPKGSFSTLEIQRTEQGDSAMYLCASSNHHRGQDTEAFFGQGTRLTVV.

The chain is built from TRBV6-2 or TRBV6-3 and TRBJ2-5; 9 bases fit TRBD2. After removal of 2 bases from V and 3 bases from J, the junction contained 4 bases not matched to a gene. This CDR3 has 15 amino acids. CDR1 and CDR2 from the germline V gene are MNHEY and SVGEGT. The CDR3 spells CASSYGASGEETQYF. The CDR3 region has the DNA TGTGCCAGCAGTTACGGGGCTAGCGGGGAAGAGACCCAGTACTTC.

This clonotype was counted many times. This chain connects TRBV20-1 to TRBJ2-3; tentative D call: TRBD2 (5 bases). The V gene lost 1 base and the J gene lost 3 bases, with 8 bases spanning the gap. The germline V gene encodes CDR1 DFQATT and CDR2 SNEGSKA (reference sequence). The CDR3 loop spans 13 amino acids. This CDR3 is CSARAEGTDTQYF. CDR3 nucleotide sequence: TGCAGTGCTAGAGCTGAGGGAACAGATACGCAGTATTTT.

J is TRBJ1-6 and V is TRBV27; D ambiguous. The V end was cut by 2 bases, the J end by 6 bases, with 14 bases between. This CDR3 contains 16 residues. Germline values: CDR1 MNHEY, CDR2 SMNVEV (reference sequence). CDR3 sequence reads: CASSLGVTRVNSPLHF. The CDR3 region has the DNA TGTGCCAGCAGTTTAGGAGTGACAAGGGTTAATTCACCCCTCCACTTT.

This clonotype has at least ten counts. V and J are TRBV5-1 and TRBJ1-1; TRBD1 is a possible D gene (5 bases). V lost 4 bases and J 2 bases, leaving 15 bases between the germline ends. Germline-derived CDR1 and CDR2 are SGHRS and YFSETQ. The CDR3 length is 15 residues. CDR3 residues: CASSPEGRSNTEAFF. The CDR3 bases are TGCGCCAGCAGCCCCGAGGGGAGGTCCAACACTGAAGCTTTCTTT.

This clonotype occurred many times. The chain combines TRBV5-1 with TRBJ2-3; possibly TRBD1 for D (6 bases). Per germline, CDR1 SGHRS and CDR2 YFSETQ. Trimming removed 5 bases from V and 6 bases from J, with 10 bases in between. The CDR3 sequence is 12 residues long. DNA of the CDR3: TGCGCCAGCAGAGGCGGACAGGATACGCAGTATTTT. Amino acid sequence: CASRGGQDTQYF.

This clonotype showed up many times. This chain links TRBV29-1 with TRBJ2-1, with 12 bases fitting TRBD2. The CDR3 totals 14 residues. V lost 6 bases to trimming and J lost 6 bases; unmatched junction nucleotides: 6. CDR1 and CDR2 (germline): SQVTM, ANQGSEA. For the CDR3, the DNA is TGCAGCGTGCGACTAGCGGGAGCCTTCAATGAGCAGTTCTTC. Its protein is CSVRLAGAFNEQFF.